This TCR beta chain was recovered during a study of CD8 T cells in ankylosing spondylitis. Study results and caveats: Characteristic of ankylosing spondylitis blood, it appeared, was a TCR beta motif comprising roughly 8 highly homologous variants. It was reported that disease-linked clones were significantly enriched in matched ankylosing spondylitis synovial fluid.

In making TCR beta libraries, quantitative 5'-RACE with molecular barcodes was used. TCRdb used MiXCR to reprocess the 5' RACE reads, holding one entry per CDR3 protein. The sample consists of some 40,000 distinct CDR3 sequences, less than 4% of them appearing once. Concerning this clonotype: Its matching antigen is unknown.

The clonotype comes from a male donor with ankylosing spondylitis or in good health (not recorded which). Material: blood, either unsorted or a sorted T cell fraction (not recorded which).

The CDR3 nucleotides read TGTGCCAGCAGCGTAGTAAGCGGGGGGACAGATACGCAGTATTTT. This gives the protein CASSVVSGGTDTQYF. V gene TRBV9 combines with J gene TRBJ2-3, with 9 bases fitting TRBD2. The ends lost 0 bases at V and 3 bases at J; junction bases unmatched: 2. Germline lookup yields CDR1 SGDLS and CDR2 YYNGEE. The CDR3 sequence is 15 residues long.